The entry that follows covers one TCR beta chain sequence. These data originate in a study of blood T cell repertoires in COVID-19. Overall study: Sources were T cells, B-cell-depleted T cells, or PBMCs; the material itself was cDNA or gDNA.

Germline trimming cut 4 bases from V and 9 bases from J; bases unmatched to any gene: 4. The CDR3 is made up of 13 amino acids. The method was immunoSEQ multiplex PCR; TCRdb's version includes in-frame clones alone and lacks a portion of them. The repertoire holds approximately 380,000 clones, more than 85% seen once, with about 0.83% in the top ten. The chain links TRBV12-3 or TRBV12-4 to TRBJ1-5; 9 nucleotides align to TRBD1. The sequenced material came from PBMCs or T cells enriched from blood (not recorded which). The sequence came from a woman aged 40 to 50 who had been exposed to COVID-19. CDR3 sequence: CASSSGQGSPQHF. As DNA, the CDR3 is TGTGCCAGCAGTTCGGGACAGGGATCGCCCCAGCATTTT.